There are many counts of the clone carrying this T cell receptor (beta chain). Antigen: not known. This sample stems from a study of identical twins. Study-wide points: Interpretation of the results relied on cross-sectional statistical analysis and not on following the same donors. Out-of-frame alpha sequences that twins shared showed excess low generation probability. In beta out-of-frame sequences, the excess sharing between twins was weaker.

The germline CDR1 and CDR2 sequences are SQVTM and ANQGSEA. J gave up 3 bases and V 3 bases, and 7 bases lay outside the gene matches. The CDR3 sequence is 15 residues long. The authors used template switching to add a universal primer site and gave cDNA unique molecular identifiers. TCRdb re-called the 5' RACE reads through MiXCR, storing one row per CDR3 protein. The sample comprises about 690,000 distinct CDR3 sequences, 6.1% of which are singletons, and roughly 2% rests with the top ten. Sequenced: naive T cells sorted from blood. The TCR comes from a man aged 18 to 30 in good health. The chain employs TRBV29-1 and TRBJ2-3; TRBD2 matches at 9 bases. The CDR3 DNA sequence: TGCAGCGTTGATAGCGGGAGAGGGAGTACAGATACGCAGTATTTT. Its translation: CSVDSGRGSTDTQYF.